This is a list of T cell receptor beta chains from one sample in a study of long-term antiretroviral therapy in people with HIV. Sequenced by immunoSEQ multiplex PCR; TCRdb stores in-frame clones only, minus some. Among about 27,000 clones listed, approximately 95% were seen once. The sequenced sample was unsorted PBMCs, obtained 7.6 years after starting antiretroviral therapy. The receptors derive from a woman aged 40 to 50 with HIV. The CDR3 runs from the conserved cysteine through the conserved F or W. A D gene is named only where the DNA matches it firmly. Only part of the rows carry a size: once, few, many, or a class if the clone is expanded.

J	D	size	V	DNA	CDR3
TRBJ1-2	NA	NA	TRBV19	TGTGCCAGTAGTAGCTACAGCGGGGGGACTCCTATGAGCTACACCTTC	CASSSYSGGTPMSYTF
TRBJ2-7	TRBD2	NA	TRBV4-3	TGCGCCAGCAGCCAAGTAGGGCTAGCGGGGGGGCCCTACGAGCAGTACTTC	CASSQVGLAGGPYEQYF
TRBJ1-5	NA	NA	TRBV2	TGTGCCAGCAGTGGCAGATCGGGGTCTAGGAATCAGCCCCAGCATTTT	CASSGRSGSRNQPQHF
TRBJ1-1	NA	NA	TRBV29-1	TGCAGCGTTGCCCTAGTCACTGAAGCTTTCTTT	CSVALVTEAFF
TRBJ1-1	NA	NA	TRBV5-4	TGTGCCAGCAGCTTGGCGCTGGGGGTGAACACTGAAGCTTTCTTT	CASSLALGVNTEAFF
TRBJ1-4	NA	NA	TRBV11-2	TGTGCCAGCAGCACCGTCGGACGGGAGAAACTGGTTTTT	CASSTVGREKLVF
TRBJ1-5	TRBD1	NA	TRBV5-5	TGTGCCAGCAGCGTAGGGACAGGGGGATCGGGCAATCAGCCCCAGCATTTT	CASSVGTGGSGNQPQHF
TRBJ2-1	NA	NA	TRBV4-1	TGCGCCAGCAGCCAAGACGACAGGACTGCCTACAATGAGCAGTTCTTC	CASSQDDRTAYNEQFF
TRBJ2-1	TRBD1	NA	TRBV5-1	TGCGCCAGTAGACCGGGACAGCGCTACAATGAGCAGTTCTTC	CASRPGQRYNEQFF
TRBJ2-6	NA	NA	TRBV4-3	TGCGCCAGCAGCCAAAGACGGGGAGACTCTGGGGCCAACGTCCTGACTTTC	CASSQRRGDSGANVLTF
TRBJ1-4	NA	NA	TRBV7-9	TGTGCCAGCATTGCGAGGTGGGTAGATGAAAAACTGTTTTTT	CASIARWVDEKLFF
TRBJ2-3	NA	NA	TRBV29-1	TGCAGCGTTATGACACAAAGCACAGATACGCAGTATTTT	CSVMTQSTDTQYF
TRBJ1-2	NA	NA	TRBV6-1	TGTGCCAGCCGTCGAGCGGGGGGTTTCTATGGCTACACCTTC	CASRRAGGFYGYTF
TRBJ2-7	NA	NA	TRBV2	TGTGCCAGCACCGTCGATGACAGCTACGAGCAGTACTTC	CASTVDDSYEQYF
TRBJ1-1	NA	NA	TRBV6-5	TGTGCCAGCAGTTACGTGGGCGGACAGCCAAACACTGAAGCTTTCTTT	CASSYVGGQPNTEAFF
TRBJ1-2	NA	NA	TRBV4-1	TGCGCCAGCAGCCAAGGTCTCCGGGACATACGGATCTATGGCTACACCTTC	CASSQGLRDIRIYGYTF
TRBJ2-5	NA	NA	TRBV7-2	TGTGCCAGCAGCGGGGGCCTGGAGACCCAGTACTTC	CASSGGLETQYF
TRBJ2-7	NA	once	TRBV6-6	TGTGCCAGCAGTTATAACAGCTACGAGCAGTACTTC	CASSYNSYEQYF
TRBJ2-7	NA	NA	TRBV6-5	TGTGCCAGCAGTTATATCCACGAGCAGTACTTC	CASSYIHEQYF
TRBJ2-1	NA	NA	TRBV5-1	TGCGCCAGCAGCGCAGGCGGACAGACCTACAATGAGCAGTTCTTC	CASSAGGQTYNEQFF
TRBJ1-2	NA	NA	TRBV15	TGTGCCACCAGCATACCAGGGGTCGGCTACACCTTC	CATSIPGVGYTF
TRBJ1-2	TRBD1	NA	TRBV5-5	TGTGCCAGCAGTCCTCAGGGGGCCGGGTATGGCTACACCTTC	CASSPQGAGYGYTF
TRBJ1-1	NA	NA	TRBV29-1	TGCAGCGTCCTGGACAGACAGAACACTGAAGCTTTCTTT	CSVLDRQNTEAFF
TRBJ1-3	NA	NA	TRBV6-5	TGTGCCAGCAGACCTGACAGGACCTCTGGAAACACCATATATTTT	CASRPDRTSGNTIYF
TRBJ1-2	TRBD1	NA	TRBV11-2	TGTGCCACCCGGACAGGGCCTAACTATGGCTACACCTTC	CATRTGPNYGYTF
TRBJ1-6	NA	once	TRBV10-3	TGTGCCATCAGTGACAGTTATAATTCACCCCTCCACTTT	CAISDSYNSPLHF
TRBJ1-5	NA	once	TRBV27	TGTGCCAGCAGGCCAACGGGGTTTGGGGGCAATCAGCCCCAGCATTTT	CASRPTGFGGNQPQHF
TRBJ1-1	NA	NA	TRBV7-2	TGTGCCAGCAGACCAGACAGTACGAGGCACACTGAAGCTTTCTTT	CASRPDSTRHTEAFF
TRBJ1-3	NA	NA	TRBV7-9	TGTGCCAGCAGCCCCCTAGGTGAAAACACCATATATTTT	CASSPLGENTIYF
TRBJ2-3	NA	NA	TRBV10-3	TGTGCCATCAGTGAGACACTAGGCCACAGCACAGATACGCAGTATTTT	CAISETLGHSTDTQYF
TRBJ1-1	NA	NA	TRBV19	TGTGCCGCGGGAGGGGCGCGGGACACTGAAGCTTTCTTT	CAAGGARDTEAFF
TRBJ2-7	NA	NA	TRBV6-5	TGTGCCAGCAACCCGGGACTGGGAACCTACGAGCAGTACTTC	CASNPGLGTYEQYF
TRBJ2-5	NA	NA	TRBV19	TGTGCCAGTAGCGCTGGGGGACCCCAAGAGACCCAGTACTTC	CASSAGGPQETQYF
TRBJ1-2	NA	NA	TRBV27	TGTGCCAGCAGTTTAGGGCAGGGGAACTATGGCTACACCTTC	CASSLGQGNYGYTF
TRBJ2-1	NA	NA	TRBV11-2	TGTGCCAGCAGCTTAAATGCGGGTAATGAGCAGTTCTTC	CASSLNAGNEQFF
TRBJ1-5	NA	NA	TRBV2	TGTGCCAGCAGTGATGTAGCAAGCAATCAGCCCCAGCATTTT	CASSDVASNQPQHF
TRBJ1-1	NA	NA	TRBV9	TGTGCCAGCAGCGTAGGGGGGCAGGACACTGAAGCTTTCTTT	CASSVGGQDTEAFF
TRBJ2-7	NA	NA	TRBV2	TGTGCCAGCAGTGACACGTGGTCTTCCTACGAGCAGTACTTC	CASSDTWSSYEQYF
TRBJ1-6	NA	NA	TRBV19	TGTGCCAGTAGTCCGATTGTATTGGGCACCTATAATTCACCCCTCCACTTT	CASSPIVLGTYNSPLHF
TRBJ2-7	NA	few	TRBV2	TGTGCCGTAACAGGGATGGACTCCTACGAGCAGTACTTC	CAVTGMDSYEQYF
TRBJ2-4	NA	NA	TRBV5-1	TGCGCCAGCAGCTTGGGGCAGGGGGGCATTCAGTACTTC	CASSLGQGGIQYF
TRBJ1-1	TRBD1	NA	TRBV6-4	TGTGCCAGCAGGGCCTCGGCGACAGGGGCTTTCTCCGCTTTCTTT	CASRASATGAFSAFF
TRBJ2-2	TRBD2	NA	TRBV14	TGTGCCAGCAGCCCCTTTCGGGGGGGGTCCTTGTGGACCGGGGAGCTGTTTTTT	CASSPFRGGSLWTGELFF
TRBJ2-1	NA	NA	TRBV15	TGTGCCACCAGCAGAGATTCTGGCGGGGTCTCCTACAATGAGCAGTTCTTC	CATSRDSGGVSYNEQFF
TRBJ1-5	NA	NA	TRBV9	TGTGCCAGCAGCGTAGCCCCAGATCAGCCCCAGCATTTT	CASSVAPDQPQHF
TRBJ2-7	NA	NA	TRBV6-5	TGTGCCAGCGGGGGATTCTCCTACGAGCAGTACTTC	CASGGFSYEQYF
TRBJ2-5	TRBD2	once	TRBV10-2	TGCGCCAGCACCAAGGGACTAGCGGGGGGAGAGACCCAGTACTTC	CASTKGLAGGETQYF
TRBJ1-2	TRBD1	medium-sized	TRBV5-1	TGCGCCAGCAGCCAAAGCGGGACAGGTACCATGGGCTACACCTTC	CASSQSGTGTMGYTF
TRBJ1-1	NA	NA	TRBV7-2	TGTGCCAGCAGCCGCGGTCAGGGGGAAGCTTTCTTT	CASSRGQGEAFF
TRBJ1-1	NA	NA	TRBV6-5	TGTGCCAGCACCCTGGGGGCAGGACTGAACACTGAAGCTTTCTTT	CASTLGAGLNTEAFF
TRBJ1-2	TRBD1	once	TRBV4-1	TGCGCCAGCAGCCAAGGAACGGACAGGCGCTATGGCTACACCTTC	CASSQGTDRRYGYTF
TRBJ1-4	NA	NA	TRBV18	TGTGCCAGCTCACCACCACAAGGGGAAAAACTGTTTTTT	CASSPPQGEKLFF
TRBJ2-2	NA	once	TRBV6-1	TGTACCATCGAACTTGTTAACACCGGGGAGCTGTTTTTT	CTIELVNTGELFF
TRBJ1-4	TRBD1	NA	TRBV15	TGTGCCACCAGCGGTCTGCAGGGGGCTCGGGAAAAACTGTTTTTT	CATSGLQGAREKLFF
TRBJ2-1	NA	once	TRBV10-2	TGCGCCAGCAGTCCCCAGGGAGAGCAGTTCTTC	CASSPQGEQFF
TRBJ1-4	NA	once	TRBV5-1	TGCGCCAGCAGCTTGGCGCACTCTCCAACTAATGAAAAACTGTTTTTT	CASSLAHSPTNEKLFF
TRBJ1-1	NA	NA	TRBV11-3	TGTGCCAGCAGCTTAGGGGGAGCTATGAACACTGAAGCTTTCTTT	CASSLGGAMNTEAFF
TRBJ1-1	NA	NA	TRBV7-9	TGTGCCAGCAGCTTAGTTGGGGCAGGCGAAGCTTTCTTT	CASSLVGAGEAFF